One T cell receptor (beta chain) is described in this entry. Antigen: not known. In the CD4+ fraction, cells were divided into CD45RA+ naive and CD45RA-negative memory subsets. The data originate from a study of shared clonotypes between healthy human individuals. Study-level background: Donors were a couple of women and three men aged 18 to 49. A donor's plate count was three for CD4 naive and three for CD4 memory; CD8 naive had two and CD8 memory one. Whole-study findings and limits: Estimated richness was generally greater in naive than memory subsets.

The CDR3 is 15 amino acids. Germline V lookup: CDR1 MDHEN, CDR2 SYDVKM. Trimming cost V 5 bases and J 4 bases; bases outside gene matches: 6. Assay: immunoSEQ multiplex PCR; the TCRdb copy retains only in-frame clones and omits some. Of under 1,100,000 clones listed, around 74% were seen once; the top ten hold 1.4% to 1.5%. The receptor comes from a man younger than 35 in good health. Input material: memory CD4+ T cells sorted from blood. Indicated subset: CD45RA-negative fraction. This chain connects TRBV28 to TRBJ1-2; TRBD1 aligns across 11 bases. The CDR3 bases are TGTGCCAGCAGTCTCCCCGGGACAGGGGGCTATGGCTACACCTTC. Translating gives CASSLPGTGGYGYTF.